The source of this TCR beta chain is a study of human T cells and chemical hapten exposure. Whole-study context: 2% DPC applied to a 2 cm by 2 cm arm area sensitized donors.

Time point defined: patch test 3, about 24 weeks after DPC sensitization. Noted treatment: therapeutic diphenylcyclopropenone sensitization with weekly scalp DPC. Venepuncture was done earlier than the placement of each patch test. Study findings and constraints: Alopecia affected the donors, so their immune response may differ from healthy people's.

Germline lookup yields CDR1 LGHNA and CDR2 YSLEER. Unmatched junction bases numbered 13, after V lost 5 bases and J lost 7 bases. CDR3 length equals 15 residues. This clonotype came up a few times. Its antigen remains unknown. Library preparation tagged each individual cDNA molecule with a unique molecular identifier. TCRdb processed the RACE reads anew with MiXCR; each CDR3 protein has one entry. Of 180,000 or so distinct CDR3 sequences in the sample, around 25% were seen once. The material sequenced was whole blood, taken in connection with sensitization to the hapten diphenylcyclopropenone (DPC). The source of this sequence is a middle-aged woman with alopecia areata. Some clones in this sample may be carry-over from other donors' samples. V and J are TRBV4-3 and TRBJ2-5; TRBD2 matches 7 bases. DNA of the CDR3: TGCGCCAGCAGCTCGTGGGAGGGAGGGACGGCGACCCAGTACTTC. This codes for CASSSWEGGTATQYF.